This T cell receptor beta chain was sequenced for a study of blood T cell repertoires in COVID-19. The wider study: Material from acute and convalescent COVID-19 was sourced from the United States, Italy and Spain. PBMCs, B-cell-depleted T cells, or T cells were the source of the cDNA or gDNA that made up the material.

This CDR3 has 18 amino acids. Germline V CDR1 and CDR2: SGDLS, YYNGEE. With 0 bases clipped from V and 6 bases from J, the junction kept 12 bases outside the gene matches. Authors' data handling: Nucleated cell number was recorded as an estimate derived from reference gene primer amplification. Data came from immunoSEQ multiplex PCR; TCRdb stores just in-frame clones and leaves some out. The DNA was the basis for D and trimming; V, J and clone size are from that table. The table has tens of thousands of clones, roughly 84% seen once. Sequencing used peripheral blood. This receptor was taken from an elderly man with active COVID-19. The V gene is TRBV9, the J gene TRBJ2-3, with 11 positions matching TRBD2. The DNA for the CDR3 is TGTGCCAGCAGCGTAGAATCCGGGGGACTAGCGGCTATGGATACGCAGTATTTT. As protein: CASSVESGGLAAMDTQYF.